This T cell receptor (beta chain) was retrieved from a study of shared clonotypes between healthy human individuals. Study-wide results and caveats: Though the depth was large, rarefaction showed that sorted-subset sequencing was incomplete. When compared with the clonotypes that were shared by all four sorted-subset donors, the non-shared clonotypes turned out to have lower generation probabilities.

The data were produced by immunoSEQ multiplex PCR, yet TCRdb's version contains in-frame clones alone and is incomplete. The sample carries over a million clones, approximately 72% recorded once. In its sample, this clone was seen many times. Its specificity is unknown. Looked up from germline, CDR1 is MGHRA and CDR2 is YSYEKL. The V end was cut by 0 bases, the J end by 6 bases, with 15 bases between. There are 16 residues in the CDR3. This clonotype originated in a man younger than 35 in good health. The chain employs TRBV4-1 and TRBJ1-5; D not certain. The sequencing input was memory CD4+ T cells sorted from blood. Noted subset: CD45RA-negative fraction. The CDR3 DNA sequence: TGCGCCAGCAGCCAAGATGTGACCAGCTCGGGTCAGCCCCAGCATTTT. Translation gives CASSQDVTSSGQPQHF.